A selection of T cell receptor beta chains follows, all from one sample in a study of blood T cell repertoires in COVID-19. Sequencing was performed with immunoSEQ multiplex PCR; in TCRdb, only in-frame clones are kept and a portion is missing. The sample holds 180,000 or so clones, approximately 85% seen once. Sequences were obtained from peripheral blood. The receptors originated from a man aged 60 to 75 who had recovered from COVID-19. Both conserved end residues are part of each CDR3. The D gene is left open where the match is weak. Size is omitted from some rows. Given values are once, few, many or a class for expanded clones.

v_gene	j_gene	abundance	d_gene	CDR3aa	CDR3nt
TRBV9	TRBJ2-1	NA	TRBD2	CASSVELADYNEQFF	TGTGCCAGCAGCGTAGAGCTAGCGGACTACAATGAGCAGTTCTTC
TRBV7-2	TRBJ2-3	few	TRBD2	CASSPLAGGPGTDTQYF	TGTGCCAGCAGCCCGCTAGCGGGGGGGCCAGGTACAGATACGCAGTATTTT
TRBV7-8	TRBJ2-1	NA	NA	CASSLSGTGHNEQFF	TGTGCCAGCAGCTTGTCCGGGACTGGGCACAATGAGCAGTTCTTC
TRBV7-3	TRBJ2-6	NA	NA	CASSLVNSGANVLTF	TGTGCCAGCAGCTTAGTCAACTCTGGGGCCAACGTCCTGACTTTC
TRBV6-5	TRBJ1-1	once	TRBD1	CASSYLNRGRTEAFF	TGTGCCAGCAGTTACTTAAACAGGGGAAGGACTGAAGCTTTCTTT
TRBV4-1	TRBJ2-2	NA	TRBD2	CASSQAPIAGADTGELFF	TGCGCCAGCAGCCAAGCGCCAATAGCGGGGGCCGACACCGGGGAGCTGTTTTTT
TRBV29-1	TRBJ1-1	NA	TRBD1	CSVEDLGTGWGTEAFF	TGCAGCGTTGAAGATCTGGGGACAGGGTGGGGAACTGAAGCTTTCTTT
TRBV7-6	TRBJ2-5	NA	TRBD2	CASSQDSGGDRETQYF	TGTGCCAGCAGCCAAGACAGCGGGGGGGACCGTGAGACCCAGTACTTC
TRBV6-6	TRBJ1-4	NA	NA	CASSYSEEADVRLFF	TGTGCCAGCAGTTACTCGGAAGAGGCAGATGTTAGGCTGTTTTTT
TRBV23-1	TRBJ1-5	NA	NA	CASARGSWHQPQHF	TGCGCCAGTGCCCGGGGGTCTTGGCATCAGCCCCAGCATTTT
TRBV19	TRBJ1-2	NA	TRBD1	CASVSRDRGYGYTF	TGTGCCAGTGTTTCCCGGGACAGGGGCTATGGCTACACCTTC
TRBV11-1	TRBJ2-1	NA	TRBD2	CASSSGLALEQFF	TGTGCCAGCAGCTCCGGACTAGCGCTAGAGCAGTTCTTC